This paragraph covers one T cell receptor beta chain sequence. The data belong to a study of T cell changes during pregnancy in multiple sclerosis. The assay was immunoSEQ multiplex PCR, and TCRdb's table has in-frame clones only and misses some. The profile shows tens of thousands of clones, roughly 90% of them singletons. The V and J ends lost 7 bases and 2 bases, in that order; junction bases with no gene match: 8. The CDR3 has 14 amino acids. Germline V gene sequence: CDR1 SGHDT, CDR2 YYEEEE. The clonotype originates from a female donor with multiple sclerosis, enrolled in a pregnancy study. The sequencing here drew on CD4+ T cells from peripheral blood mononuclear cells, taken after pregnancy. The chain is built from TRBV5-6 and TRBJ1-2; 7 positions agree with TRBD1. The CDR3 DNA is TGTGCCAGCCGCCGGGACAGATTGAACTATGGCTACACCTTC. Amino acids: CASRRDRLNYGYTF.